Each of the 13 T cell receptor beta chains below was sequenced from the same sample in a study of T cell responses to AZD1222 COVID-19 vaccine. Assay: immunoSEQ multiplex PCR; the TCRdb copy retains only in-frame clones and omits some. The sample has some 69,000 clones, around 80% seen once; the top ten hold around an eighth. The material was peripheral blood, obtained 28 days after the second AZD1222 dose. Receptors were obtained from an adult who received the AZD1222 COVID-19 vaccine.

In its sample, this clone was seen a few times. The chain recombines TRBV2 with TRBJ1-2; TRBD1 matches 10 bases. There are 17 residues in the CDR3. Germline V gene data show CDR1 as SNHLY and CDR2 as FYNNEI. The J segment lost 4 bases and the V segment lost 6 bases, leaving 14 bases of the junction unmatched. CDR3 loop: CASSTGRQGARGYGYTF. For the CDR3, the DNA is TGTGCCAGCAGCACAGGGAGACAGGGGGCGCGAGGCTATGGCTACACCTTC. The full variable domain, its missing parts supplied by reference TRBV2 and TRBJ1-2, is EPEVTQTPSHQVTQMGQEVILRCVPISNHLYFYWYRQILGQKVEFLVSFYNNEISEKSEIFDDQFSVERPDGSNFTLKIRSTKLEDSAMYFCASSTGRQGARGYGYTFGSGTRLTVV.

This chain links TRBV5-1 with TRBJ2-7; either TRBD1 or TRBD2 may fit D (5 bases each). The CDR3 covers 15 residues. The V end lost 4 bases, the J end lost 4 bases, and 18 bases lay between the germline ends. Germline CDR1 is SGHRS and CDR2 is YFSETQ. CDR3 sequence: CASSRDVTPGYEQYF. The CDR3 nucleotides read TGCGCCAGCAGCAGGGACGTCACGCCGGGGTACGAGCAGTACTTC.

The chain links TRBV5-1 to TRBJ1-2, with D tentatively TRBD1 (5 bases). Trimming stripped 4 bases from V and 5 bases from J, with 18 bases between. CDR3 length: 15 residues. Germline loops: CDR1 SGHRS, CDR2 YFSETQ. This CDR3 is CASSIARAGLYGYTF. CDR3 DNA: TGCGCCAGCAGCATTGCGAGGGCAGGGTTGTATGGCTACACCTTC. Complete variable domain (other parts from reference TRBV5-1 and TRBJ1-2): KAGVTQTPRYLIKTRGQQVTLSCSPISGHRSVSWYQQTPGQGLQFLFEYFSETQRNKGNFPGRFSGRQFSNSRSEMNVSTLELGDSALYLCASSIARAGLYGYTFGSGTRLTVV.

The chain joins TRBV29-1 to TRBJ1-2, with TRBD1 matching 7 bases. The CDR3 spans 13 residues. Germline trimming cut 3 bases from V and 8 bases from J; bases unmatched to any gene: 9. CDR1 is SQVTM, CDR2 ANQGSEA, per germline. The CDR3: CSVEARGLWGYTF. CDR3 nucleotide sequence: TGCAGCGTTGAGGCTAGGGGGCTCTGGGGCTACACCTTC.

The rearrangement links TRBV30 to TRBJ1-5; D remains unclear. V was trimmed by 2 bases and J by 1 base, leaving 21 bases between them. From germline, CDR1 is GTSNPN and CDR2 SVGIG (reference sequence). This CDR3 region has 18 residues. Here the CDR3 reads CAWSRGGLRAESNQPQHF. For the CDR3, the DNA is TGTGCCTGGAGTAGAGGTGGACTGAGAGCGGAAAGCAATCAGCCCCAGCATTTT.

The chain recombines TRBV4-1 with TRBJ1-2, with D tentatively TRBD1 (5 bases). This CDR3 has 14 residues. Trimming pared 2 bases from V and 6 bases from J, leaving 13 bases between. Germline V CDR1 and CDR2: MGHRA, YSYEKL. This CDR3 is CASSQKGGGNGYTF. The CDR3 coding sequence is TGCGCCAGCAGCCAAAAAGGCGGGGGGAATGGCTACACCTTC.

This clone was found a few times. The genes are TRBV28 and TRBJ1-1, with D unclear. The CDR3 consists of 14 residues. V dropped 3 bases and J dropped 0 bases, with 8 bases sitting between them. Germline CDR1 and CDR2: MDHEN and SYDVKM. The CDR3 loop reads CASSFMTVNTEAFF. The CDR3 DNA is TGTGCCAGCAGTTTCATGACGGTGAACACTGAAGCTTTCTTT.

This chain uses TRBV5-4 with TRBJ2-3; D is unclear. The CDR3 is 16 amino acids. Germline CDR1 is SGHNT and CDR2 is YYREEE (reference sequence). The V and J ends lost 1 base and 0 bases respectively, with 12 bases between them. The CDR3 DNA sequence: TGTGCCAGCAGCTTGTTCGGCGGTCTTAGCACAGATACGCAGTATTTT. Translation gives CASSLFGGLSTDTQYF.

The rearrangement joins TRBV5-1 to TRBJ2-5; 11 nucleotides agree with TRBD2. CDR3 length equals 16 residues. The ends lost 4 bases at V and 1 base at J; junction bases unmatched: 6. From germline, CDR1 is SGHRS and CDR2 YFSETQ. CDR3 amino acids: CASSPGLAGGQETQYF. CDR3 nucleotides: TGCGCCAGCAGCCCCGGGCTAGCGGGGGGCCAAGAGACCCAGTACTTC. Full variable domain (rest looked up from reference TRBV5-1 and TRBJ2-5): KAGVTQTPRYLIKTRGQQVTLSCSPISGHRSVSWYQQTPGQGLQFLFEYFSETQRNKGNFPGRFSGRQFSNSRSEMNVSTLELGDSALYLCASSPGLAGGQETQYFGPGTRLLVL.

The genes are TRBV30 and TRBJ1-2; D possibly corresponds to TRBD1 (5 bases). There are 12 residues in the CDR3. Germline CDR1 is GTSNPN and CDR2 is SVGIG (reference sequence). The V and J ends lost 0 bases and 9 bases respectively, with 11 bases between them. CDR3 protein: CAWSVIRGSYTF. The CDR3 DNA sequence: TGTGCCTGGAGTGTAATTAGGGGAAGCTACACCTTC.

This clone was picked up a small number of times. The chain carries TRBV15 and TRBJ2-5, with a possible D match to TRBD2 (6 bases). Trimming cost V 4 bases and J 1 base, with 16 bases left between them. CDR3 length: 16 amino acids. Germline values: CDR1 LNHNV, CDR2 YYDKDF (reference sequence). This chain's CDR3 is CATSIRPGGLQETQYF. CDR3 bases: TGTGCCACCAGCATCAGACCCGGGGGACTCCAAGAGACCCAGTACTTC.

CDR3 loop: CASSIGPSSYNEQFF. The CDR3 nucleotides are TGTGCCAGCAGTATTGGTCCGAGCTCCTACAATGAGCAGTTCTTC. The J gene is TRBJ2-1, the V gene TRBV6-4, with D hard to call. Trimming took 5 bases from V and 0 from J, leaving 11 bases between them. The CDR3 covers 15 residues. Germline lookup yields CDR1 MRHNA and CDR2 SNTAGT.

CDR3 bases: TGCGCCAGCAGTTTTTCATCAGGGGTCTCACCCCTCCACTTT. Translating it yields CASSFSSGVSPLHF. V usage is TRBV5-1 and J usage is TRBJ1-6; D may be TRBD1 (6 bases). The germline gives CDR1 SGHRS, CDR2 YFSETQ. Trimming removed 5 bases from V and 10 bases from J, with 16 bases in between. The CDR3 is 14 amino acids.